What follows are 13 T cell receptor beta chains derived from one specimen sequenced in a study of siplizumab effects on memory and regulatory T cells. These receptors have no identified antigens. A roughly 6-day coculture at 37°C was performed with the mixed lymphocyte reaction cells. Assay used: immunoSEQ multiplex PCR; TCRdb lists only in-frame clones, some missing. The table includes approximately 20,000 clones, 44% detected once. The specimen sequenced was CFSE-low (dividing) CD4+ T cells sorted from an allogeneic mixed lymphocyte reaction. The receptors come from a human donor in good health; the cells came from an allogeneic mixed lymphocyte reaction. Some clones in this sample may be carry-over from other donors' samples.

The J gene is TRBJ2-5, the V gene TRBV7-9, with 7 bases identical to TRBD1. There are 17 residues in the CDR3. CDR1 SEHNR and CDR2 FQNEAQ come from the germline V gene (reference sequence). J was trimmed by 5 bases and V by 3 bases; bases with no gene match: 15. The CDR3 sequence: CASSFSGQVLSRETQYF. CDR3 coding DNA: TGTGCCAGCAGCTTTTCTGGACAGGTACTCTCACGGGAGACCCAGTACTTC.

The gene calls are TRBV30 and TRBJ2-7; D is unclear. Trimming shortened V by 7 bases and J by 0 bases, and 7 bases separated the two germline ends. Germline CDR1 is GTSNPN and CDR2 is SVGIG (reference sequence). The CDR3 sequence is 11 residues long. Here the CDR3 DNA reads TGTGCCTTGAGGTACTCCTACGAGCAGTACTTC. It translates to CALRYSYEQYF. Using reference TRBV30 and TRBJ2-7 for the parts outside the CDR3, the full variable domain is SQTIHQWPATLVQPVGSPLSLECTVEGTSNPNLYWYRQAAGRGLQLLFYSVGIGQISSEVPQNLSASRPQDRQFILSSKKLLLSDSGFYLCALRYSYEQYFGPGTRLTVT.

This clone was seen only a few times. The rearrangement uses TRBV10-3 and TRBJ1-1; 9 bases agree with TRBD1. With 4 bases clipped from V and 5 bases from J, the junction kept 5 bases outside the gene matches. CDR3 length equals 14 residues. From germline, CDR1 is ENHRY and CDR2 SYGVKD. The CDR3 DNA reads as TGTGCCATCAGTGGTACAGGGGGCGGTACTGAAGCTTTCTTT. It codes for CAISGTGGGTEAFF.

This clone was seen only a few times. The chain links TRBV4-1 to TRBJ2-1, with D unresolved. Between the trimmed V and J ends, which lost 0 bases and 9 bases, there was a span of 6 bases. Germline V CDR1 and CDR2: MGHRA, YSYEKL. CDR3 size: 12 residues. The CDR3 is CASSQDRSEQFF. The DNA of the CDR3 is TGCGCCAGCAGCCAAGATCGTAGTGAGCAGTTCTTC.

V and J are TRBV19 and TRBJ1-1; weak D call: TRBD1 (6 bases). The germline V gene encodes CDR1 LNHDA and CDR2 SQIVND (reference sequence). V gave up 2 bases and J gave up 7 bases, with 23 bases separating them. This CDR3 has 17 residues. As DNA, the CDR3 is TGTGCCAGTAGTATAAGGGTGTTGGGACAAGGGGGGCTTGAAGCTTTCTTT. It encodes CASSIRVLGQGGLEAFF.

The V and J genes are TRBV5-4 and TRBJ1-1, with TRBD1 matching 11 bases. This CDR3 has 13 residues. The V gene end was trimmed by 4 bases and the J gene end by 7 bases; junction bases not matched to a gene: 3. Germline loops: CDR1 SGHNT, CDR2 YYREEE (reference sequence). Here the CDR3 DNA reads TGTGCCAGCAGCCGGGACAGGGGGTTTGAAGCTTTCTTT. Amino acid sequence: CASSRDRGFEAFF.

The CDR3 protein is CASGIGNEKLFF. The CDR3 bases are TGCGCCAGCGGGATAGGAAATGAAAAACTGTTTTTT. The chain couples TRBV5-1 to TRBJ1-4; unclear D gene. Trimming stripped 7 bases from V and 5 bases from J, with 9 bases between. In germline, CDR1 is SGHRS, CDR2 YFSETQ. The CDR3 has 12 amino acids. The complete variable domain, with remaining parts taken from reference TRBV5-1 and TRBJ1-4, reads KAGVTQTPRYLIKTRGQQVTLSCSPISGHRSVSWYQQTPGQGLQFLFEYFSETQRNKGNFPGRFSGRQFSNSRSEMNVSTLELGDSALYLCASGIGNEKLFFGSGTQLSVL.

This clone was recorded a few times. The chain carries TRBV6-6 and TRBJ1-3; a possible D gene is TRBD1 (6 bases). V was trimmed by 7 bases and J by 0 bases, leaving 13 bases between them. CDR1 and CDR2 (germline): MNHNY, SVGAGI (reference sequence). There are 15 residues in the CDR3. Written as DNA, the CDR3 is TGTGCCAGCACTTCGCCGACAGGCTCTGGAAACACCATATATTTT. The encoded protein is CASTSPTGSGNTIYF.

The V call is TRBV4-2, the J call TRBJ2-6; D gene ambiguous. V was pared by 0 bases and J by 0 bases, with 3 bases between. CDR3 length equals 15 residues. Germline values: CDR1 LGHNA, CDR2 YNFKEQ. CDR3 bases: TGTGCCAGCAGCCAAGATGTCTCTGGGGCCAACGTCCTGACTTTC. Protein: CASSQDVSGANVLTF.

V gene TRBV5-1 combines with J gene TRBJ1-1; TRBD1 might be the D (5 bases). Looked up from germline, CDR1 is SGHRS and CDR2 is YFSETQ. This CDR3 comprises 13 residues. The V gene lost 4 bases and the J gene lost 2 bases, with 9 bases spanning the gap. CDR3 region: CASSAGVNTEAFF. CDR3 in DNA: TGCGCCAGCAGCGCGGGGGTAAACACTGAAGCTTTCTTT. Using reference TRBV5-1 and TRBJ1-1 for the parts outside the CDR3, the full variable domain is KAGVTQTPRYLIKTRGQQVTLSCSPISGHRSVSWYQQTPGQGLQFLFEYFSETQRNKGNFPGRFSGRQFSNSRSEMNVSTLELGDSALYLCASSAGVNTEAFFGQGTRLTVV.

This clone has only a few counts. The chain uses TRBV5-1 and TRBJ2-5; tentatively, D is TRBD1 (6 bases). The CDR3 has 15 residues. The germline gives CDR1 SGHRS, CDR2 YFSETQ. V shed 5 bases and J shed 2 bases, with 16 bases lying between them. This chain's CDR3 is CASRSGGQLQETQYF. The CDR3 DNA reads as TGCGCCAGCAGGTCGGGTGGACAGCTTCAAGAGACCCAGTACTTC.

The chain carries TRBV18 and TRBJ1-6, with D tentatively TRBD1 (5 bases). V lost 0 bases and J lost 5, with 11 bases in between. Germline CDR1 reads KGHSH; CDR2 reads LQKENI. This CDR3 is 16 amino acids long. The CDR3 here is CASSPPWGTDNSPLHF. CDR3 nucleotide sequence: TGTGCCAGCTCACCACCGTGGGGGACCGATAATTCACCCCTCCACTTT.

The V call is TRBV6-5, the J call TRBJ1-2; the D gene is possibly TRBD1 (6 bases). The germline V and J ends were trimmed by 7 bases and 4 bases, with 16 bases remaining between them. Germline V gene data show CDR1 as MNHEY and CDR2 as SVGAGI. The CDR3 contains 14 residues. The CDR3 reads CASTKGGSVYGYTF. CDR3 coding DNA: TGTGCCAGCACCAAGGGGGGGAGCGTCTATGGCTACACCTTC.